This T cell receptor (beta chain) was recovered during a study of regulatory T cells in long-lasting Graves disease. This sample's time point: newly diagnosed GD, antithyroid drugs for less than 3 months. The authors made the TCR library using RNA they extracted from PBMCs. Study-level findings and limits: Favoring TRBV28, TRBJ1-2 and TRBJ2-5 was a feature seen in persistent disease.

Building of the TCR beta libraries involved iRepertoire HTBI primers and Arm-PCR of CDR3 regions. TCRdb reprocessed the multiplex PCR reads with MiXCR, giving one entry per CDR3 protein. The sample has 550,000 or so distinct CDR3 sequences, around 13% seen once; the top ten hold about 8.9%. Comments on this clonotype: The antigen remains unidentified.

Germline V lookup: CDR1 DFQATT, CDR2 SNEGSKA (reference sequence). Trimming removed 3 bases at V and 2 bases at J, with 5 bases between. This CDR3 has 12 amino acids. These data also featured in a second study, about T cells in Graves' hyperthyroidism and ophthalmopathy. That study adds: Blood also carried most thyroid clonotypes expanded above 0.001.

V is TRBV20-1 and J is TRBJ1-5; possibly TRBD1 for D (5 bases). The specimen was peripheral blood mononuclear cells (PBMCs), collected at new diagnosis, from a patient treated with antithyroid drugs. This receptor was identified in a woman aged 30 to 39 with Graves disease. In DNA, the CDR3 is TGCAGTGCTAGGGGGGGCAATCAGCCCCAGCATTTT. As protein: CSARGGNQPQHF.